A selection of T cell receptor beta chains follows, all from one sample in a study of OX40 agonist ivuxolimab in advanced cancers. Sequencing used immunoSEQ multiplex PCR; TCRdb keeps in-frame clones, though not all of them. Of around 100,000 clones detected, approximately 87% appear once; the ten largest clones hold more than 5.5%. Specimen: CD4+ or CD8+ T cells sorted from blood, collected in a trial of the OX40 agonist ivuxolimab. The receptors were gathered from an adult with an advanced solid tumor such as melanoma, head and neck, liver or kidney cancer. CDR3s include the opening cysteine and the closing phenylalanine or tryptophan. D genes are given only for firm matches.

-,TRBV7-2,CASRVGSTDTQYF
-,TRBV2,CASKLNPGSNVLTF
-,TRBV11-3,CASSLEGRSNTIYF
-,TRBV7-8,CASSLPFASYNEQFF
TRBD2,TRBV9,CASSVDGRGAGANVLTF
-,TRBV5-1,CASSLERMNTEAFF
-,TRBV6-4,CASSSNPGGVETQYF
-,TRBV29-1,CSAIGTPNYGYTF
TRBD1,TRBV6-5,CASRSQPGQGYEQYF
TRBD2,TRBV14,CASSVSGSRETQYF
TRBD2,TRBV23-1,CASSQSKRGVGYEQYF
-,TRBV6-5,CASSYNTGPTEAFF
TRBD2,TRBV6-4,CASSETGGSSYEQYF
TRBD1,TRBV7-2,CASSPLWTGNNEQYF
TRBD1,TRBV14,CASSPPGQPNTGELFF
-,TRBV27,CASSLMGQSNEQFF
TRBD2,TRBV5-4,CASSSASGGATGELFF
-,TRBV7-3,CASSRGGQETQYF
TRBD1,TRBV9,CASSGDRVGDIQYF
-,TRBV9,CASSPGNLYSYEQYF
-,TRBV7-2,CASSYWGARDGYTF
-,TRBV7-9,CASTSPGTANTEAFF
-,TRBV7-9,CASSFNAANTGELFF
-,TRBV30,CAWRTSGANVLTF
-,TRBV7-6,CASSLVALEGNEQFF
TRBD1,TRBV29-1,CSVEKAGGNEQFF
-,TRBV6-5,CASSHGDAAYEQYF
-,TRBV19,CASSMRSGSLGLYGNTF
-,TRBV7-3,CASSLFLNTEAFF
TRBD1,TRBV7-8,CASSLGLGQGESKNIQYF
-,TRBV7-9,CASSLAGMEQYF
TRBD1,TRBV6-5,CASSSTGTKEGYTF
-,TRBV18,CASSPQGDLNYGYTF
-,TRBV11-3,CASSRQGAGANVLTF
-,TRBV7-2,CASSHLAIEQYF
-,TRBV6-5,CASRRGADQPQHF
-,TRBV7-9,CASSLAVAEAFF
TRBD1,TRBV5-1,CASNYRGRDTGELFF
-,TRBV7-9,CASSLGGVGNQPQHF
TRBD1,TRBV30,CAWSDPGQGRNEQYF
TRBD1,TRBV5-1,CASRGSGQGAEAFF
TRBD2,TRBV5-1,CASSNSPGRGVREQYF
TRBD2,TRBV5-1,CASSFGLAGEEQFF
TRBD1,TRBV5-1,CASSLTPDRGAFF
-,TRBV9,CASSPLRGYTF
TRBD2,TRBV27,CASSFPWTSGKVNTGELFF
-,TRBV20-1,CSAWTDYGYTF
-,TRBV5-8,CASSLTGGFPQYF
TRBD1,TRBV7-2,CASTLQGADYGYTF
-,TRBV9,CASSVGYDEQFF
TRBD1,TRBV10-3,CAIRDRGNTEAFF
-,TRBV27,CASSFYATNEKLFF
TRBD1,TRBV28,CASGYGQGQLQPQHF
-,TRBV5-1,CASRLSGRRLNTEAFF
-,TRBV18,CASSQNPQGEAFF
-,TRBV18,CASSPWGQETQYF
-,TRBV7-3,CASSHGGTDTQYF
TRBD1,TRBV2,CASSEDREETQYF